This T cell receptor beta chain originates from a study of beta chain features in type 1 diabetes. General observations from the study: VDJ junctions from type 1 diabetes patients carried fewer insertions and larger deletions.

V was shortened by 6 bases and J by 5 bases, with 16 bases between the two germline ends. The length of the CDR3 is 14 residues. Germline V gene lookup returns CDR1 SGHDN and CDR2 FVKESK. This clone was recorded a few times. Its antigen is unknown. Every isolated RNA sample was fully reverse transcribed, so sequencing captured expressed TCRB transcripts. Generated by immunoSEQ multiplex PCR, the TCRdb table keeps only in-frame clones and is missing some. The sample yields hundreds of thousands of clones, 15% to 18% seen once. The source of this sequence is a man younger than 30 in good health. What was sequenced was naive CD4+ T cells from blood. This chain connects TRBV14 to TRBJ2-5; D tentatively fits TRBD1 or TRBD2 (5 bases each). The CDR3 sequence is CASRSVGARETQYF. As DNA, the CDR3 is TGTGCCAGCAGGTCCGTCGGGGCCCGGGAGACCCAGTACTTC.